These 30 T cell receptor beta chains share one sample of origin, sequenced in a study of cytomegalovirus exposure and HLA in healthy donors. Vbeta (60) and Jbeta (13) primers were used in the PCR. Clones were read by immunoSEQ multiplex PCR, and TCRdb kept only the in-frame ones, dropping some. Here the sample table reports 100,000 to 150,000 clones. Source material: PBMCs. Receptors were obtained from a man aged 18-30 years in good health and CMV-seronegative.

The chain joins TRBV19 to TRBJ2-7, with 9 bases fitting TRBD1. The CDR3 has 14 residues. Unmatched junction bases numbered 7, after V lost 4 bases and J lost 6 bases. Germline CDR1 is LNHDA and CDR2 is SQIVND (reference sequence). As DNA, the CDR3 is TGTGCCAGTAGTAACCGGGACAGGGCCCTCGAGCAGTACTTC. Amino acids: CASSNRDRALEQYF.

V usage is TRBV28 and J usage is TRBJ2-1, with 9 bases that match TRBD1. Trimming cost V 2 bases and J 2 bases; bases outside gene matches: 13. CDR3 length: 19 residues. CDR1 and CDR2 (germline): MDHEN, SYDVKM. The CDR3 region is CASSLGGQGFANAYNEQFF. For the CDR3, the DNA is TGTGCCAGCAGTTTAGGCGGACAGGGGTTCGCGAACGCCTACAATGAGCAGTTCTTC.

CDR3 residues: CASRGVAGGYNEQFF. The CDR3 nucleotides are TGTGCCAGCAGGGGTGTAGCGGGAGGCTACAATGAGCAGTTCTTC. V is TRBV2 and J is TRBJ2-1; TRBD2 aligns across 10 bases. CDR1 is SNHLY and CDR2 is FYNNEI in the germline V gene. The V gene end was trimmed by 6 bases and the J gene end by 3 bases; junction bases not matched to a gene: 5. This CDR3 comprises 15 residues.

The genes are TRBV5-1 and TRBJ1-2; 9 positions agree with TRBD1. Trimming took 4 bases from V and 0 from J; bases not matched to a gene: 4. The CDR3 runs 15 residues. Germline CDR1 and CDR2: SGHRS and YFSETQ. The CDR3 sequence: CASSARDRANYGYTF. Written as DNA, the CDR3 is TGCGCCAGCAGCGCCCGGGACAGGGCTAACTATGGCTACACCTTC.

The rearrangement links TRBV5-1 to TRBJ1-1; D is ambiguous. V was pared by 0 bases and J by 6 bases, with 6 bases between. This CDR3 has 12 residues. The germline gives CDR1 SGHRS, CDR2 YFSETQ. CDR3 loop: CASSLGAAEAFF. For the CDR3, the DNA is TGCGCCAGCAGCTTGGGGGCCGCTGAAGCTTTCTTT.

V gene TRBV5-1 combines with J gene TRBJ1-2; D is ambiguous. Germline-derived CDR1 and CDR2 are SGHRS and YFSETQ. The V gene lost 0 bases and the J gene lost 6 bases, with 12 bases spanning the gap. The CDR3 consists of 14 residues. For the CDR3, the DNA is TGCGCCAGCAGCTTGGGGTTCGGGGATGATGGCTACACCTTC. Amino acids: CASSLGFGDDGYTF.

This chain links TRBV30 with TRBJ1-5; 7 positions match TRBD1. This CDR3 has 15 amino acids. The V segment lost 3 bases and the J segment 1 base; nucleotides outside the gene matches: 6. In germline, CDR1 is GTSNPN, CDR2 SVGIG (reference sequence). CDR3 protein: CAWSRGWDSNQPQHF. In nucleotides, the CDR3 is TGTGCCTGGAGCAGGGGGTGGGACAGCAATCAGCCCCAGCATTTT.

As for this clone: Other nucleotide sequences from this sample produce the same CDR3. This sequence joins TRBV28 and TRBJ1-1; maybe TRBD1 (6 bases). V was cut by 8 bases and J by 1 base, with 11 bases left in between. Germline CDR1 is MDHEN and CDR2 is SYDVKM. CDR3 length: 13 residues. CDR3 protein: CASRWTENTEAFF. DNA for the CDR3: TGTGCCAGCCGCTGGACAGAGAACACTGAAGCTTTCTTT.

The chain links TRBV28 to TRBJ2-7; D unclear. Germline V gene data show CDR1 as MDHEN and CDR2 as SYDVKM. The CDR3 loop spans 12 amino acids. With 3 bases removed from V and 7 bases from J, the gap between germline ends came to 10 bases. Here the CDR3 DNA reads TGTGCCAGCAGTTTTTCCAGTTGGGAGCAGTACTTC. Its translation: CASSFSSWEQYF.

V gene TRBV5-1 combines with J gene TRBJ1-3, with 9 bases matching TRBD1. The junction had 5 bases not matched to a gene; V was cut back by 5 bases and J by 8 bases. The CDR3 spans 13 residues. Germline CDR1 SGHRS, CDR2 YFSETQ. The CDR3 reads CASRGQGLDTIYF. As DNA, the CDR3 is TGCGCCAGCAGAGGACAGGGGTTGGACACCATATATTTT. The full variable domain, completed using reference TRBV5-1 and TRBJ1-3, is KAGVTQTPRYLIKTRGQQVTLSCSPISGHRSVSWYQQTPGQGLQFLFEYFSETQRNKGNFPGRFSGRQFSNSRSEMNVSTLELGDSALYLCASRGQGLDTIYFGEGSWLTVV.

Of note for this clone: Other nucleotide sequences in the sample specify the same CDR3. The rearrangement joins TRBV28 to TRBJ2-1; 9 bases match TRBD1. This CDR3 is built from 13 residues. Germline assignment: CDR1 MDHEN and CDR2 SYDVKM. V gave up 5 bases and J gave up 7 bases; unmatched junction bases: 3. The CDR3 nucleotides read TGTGCCAGCAGTCTGACAGGGGGTAATGAGCAGTTCTTC. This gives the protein CASSLTGGNEQFF.

CDR3 in amino acids: CASSLETTGTGLNEAFF. The CDR3 DNA reads as TGTGCCAGCAGTTTAGAAACTACAGGGACAGGGCTGAATGAAGCTTTCTTT. The chain has TRBV27 and TRBJ1-1, with 9 bases matching TRBD1. Germline V gene sequence: CDR1 MNHEY, CDR2 SMNVEV (reference sequence). This CDR3 contains 17 residues. The trim removed 2 bases at V and 7 bases at J, leaving 14 bases unmatched.

The CDR3 reads CASSERLGTMDVGQAFF. The CDR3 nucleotides read TGTGCCAGCAGTGAACGTTTGGGGACTATGGATGTTGGTCAAGCTTTCTTT. The V gene is TRBV6-1, the J gene TRBJ1-1; tentatively, D is TRBD1 (5 bases). This CDR3 has 17 amino acids. V lost 2 bases and J 9 bases, leaving 25 bases between the germline ends. Germline V gene sequence: CDR1 MNHNS, CDR2 SASEGT.

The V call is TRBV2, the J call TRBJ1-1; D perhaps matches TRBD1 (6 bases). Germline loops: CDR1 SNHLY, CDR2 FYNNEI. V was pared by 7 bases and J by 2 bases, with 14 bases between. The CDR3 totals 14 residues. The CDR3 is CASILEGGNTEAFF. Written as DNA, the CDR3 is TGTGCCAGCATCCTGGAAGGGGGAAACACTGAAGCTTTCTTT.

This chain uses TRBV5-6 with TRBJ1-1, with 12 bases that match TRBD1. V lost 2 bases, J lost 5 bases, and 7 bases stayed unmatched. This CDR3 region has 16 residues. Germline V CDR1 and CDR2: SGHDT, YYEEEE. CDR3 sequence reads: CASSFTGTGGRTEAFF. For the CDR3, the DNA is TGTGCCAGCAGCTTTACCGGGACAGGGGGCAGAACTGAAGCTTTCTTT.

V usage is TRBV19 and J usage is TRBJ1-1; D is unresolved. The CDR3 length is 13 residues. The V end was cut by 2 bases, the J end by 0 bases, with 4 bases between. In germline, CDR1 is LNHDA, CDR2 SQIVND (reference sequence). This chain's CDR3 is CASSISVNTEAFF. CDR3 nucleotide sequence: TGTGCCAGTAGTATATCGGTGAACACTGAAGCTTTCTTT.

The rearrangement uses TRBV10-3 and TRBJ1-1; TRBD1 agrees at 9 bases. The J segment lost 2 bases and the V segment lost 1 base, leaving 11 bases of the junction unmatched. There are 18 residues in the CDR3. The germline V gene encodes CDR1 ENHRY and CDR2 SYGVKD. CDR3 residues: CAISELGQGAKLNTEAFF. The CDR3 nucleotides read TGTGCCATCAGTGAGTTGGGACAGGGCGCAAAATTAAACACTGAAGCTTTCTTT.

The CDR3 region is CASSGRTSGRAGSYNEQFF. In nucleotides, the CDR3 is TGTGCCAGCAGCGGACGGACTAGCGGGAGGGCCGGGTCCTACAATGAGCAGTTCTTC. This sequence joins TRBV7-9 and TRBJ2-1; 15 bases line up with TRBD2. The CDR3 runs to 19 residues. Germline CDR1 and CDR2: SEHNR and FQNEAQ (reference sequence). V lost 5 bases to trimming and J lost 1 base; unmatched junction nucleotides: 9.

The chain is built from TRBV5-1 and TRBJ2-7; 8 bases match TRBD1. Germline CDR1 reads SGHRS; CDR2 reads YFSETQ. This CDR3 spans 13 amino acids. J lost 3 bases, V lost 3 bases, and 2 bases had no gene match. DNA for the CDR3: TGCGCCAGCAGCTCAGACAGGGGCTACGAGCAGTACTTC. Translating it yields CASSSDRGYEQYF. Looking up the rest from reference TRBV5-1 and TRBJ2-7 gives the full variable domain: KAGVTQTPRYLIKTRGQQVTLSCSPISGHRSVSWYQQTPGQGLQFLFEYFSETQRNKGNFPGRFSGRQFSNSRSEMNVSTLELGDSALYLCASSSDRGYEQYFGPGTRLTVT.

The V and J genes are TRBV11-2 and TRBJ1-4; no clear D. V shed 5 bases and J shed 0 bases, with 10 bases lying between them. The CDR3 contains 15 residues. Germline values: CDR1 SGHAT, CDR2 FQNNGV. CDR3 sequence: CASSPAGATNEKLFF. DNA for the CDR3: TGTGCCAGCAGCCCCGCAGGTGCAACTAATGAAAAACTGTTTTTT.

The CDR3, as DNA: TGTGCCAGCAGTCCCCGGACAGGGGAGTATAGGGGCTACACCTTC. Protein product: CASSPRTGEYRGYTF. The rearrangement links TRBV2 to TRBJ1-2; 9 bases fit TRBD1. Per germline, CDR1 SNHLY and CDR2 FYNNEI. Germline trimming cut 5 bases from V and 8 bases from J; bases unmatched to any gene: 12. The CDR3 has 15 amino acids. Together with reference TRBV2 and TRBJ1-2, the CDR3 gives the full variable domain: EPEVTQTPSHQVTQMGQEVILRCVPISNHLYFYWYRQILGQKVEFLVSFYNNEISEKSEIFDDQFSVERPDGSNFTLKIRSTKLEDSAMYFCASSPRTGEYRGYTFGSGTRLTVV.

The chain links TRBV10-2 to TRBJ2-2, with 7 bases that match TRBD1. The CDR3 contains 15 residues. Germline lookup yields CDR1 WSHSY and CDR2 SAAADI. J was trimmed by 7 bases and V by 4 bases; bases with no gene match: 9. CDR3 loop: CASSGRKGAGGELFF. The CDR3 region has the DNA TGCGCCAGCAGTGGGAGAAAGGGGGCGGGCGGGGAGCTGTTTTTT.

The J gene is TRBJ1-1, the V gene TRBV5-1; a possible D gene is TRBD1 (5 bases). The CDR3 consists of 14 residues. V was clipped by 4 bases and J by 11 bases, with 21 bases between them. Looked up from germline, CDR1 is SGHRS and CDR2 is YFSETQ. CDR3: CASSPDDGGPAAFF. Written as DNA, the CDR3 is TGCGCCAGCAGCCCCGATGACGGGGGACCGGCTGCTTTCTTT.

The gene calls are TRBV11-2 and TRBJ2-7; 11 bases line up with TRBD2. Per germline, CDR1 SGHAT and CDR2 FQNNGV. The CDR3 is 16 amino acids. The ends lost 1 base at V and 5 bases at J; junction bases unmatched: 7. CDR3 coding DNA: TGTGCCAGCAGCTTAGTTAGCGGGAGGGGTAGTGACGAGCAGTACTTC. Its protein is CASSLVSGRGSDEQYF.

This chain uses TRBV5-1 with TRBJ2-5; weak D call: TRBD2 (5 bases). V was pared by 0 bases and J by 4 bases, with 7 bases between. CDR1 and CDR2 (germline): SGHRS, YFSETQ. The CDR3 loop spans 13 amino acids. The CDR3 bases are TGCGCCAGCAGCTTGGGGGAGATAGAGACCCAGTACTTC. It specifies CASSLGEIETQYF.

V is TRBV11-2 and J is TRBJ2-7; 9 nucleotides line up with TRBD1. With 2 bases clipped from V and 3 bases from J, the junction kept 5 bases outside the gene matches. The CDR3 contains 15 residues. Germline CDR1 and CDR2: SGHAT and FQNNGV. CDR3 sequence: CASSLRTGALYEQYF. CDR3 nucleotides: TGTGCCAGCAGCTTACGGACAGGGGCCCTCTACGAGCAGTACTTC.

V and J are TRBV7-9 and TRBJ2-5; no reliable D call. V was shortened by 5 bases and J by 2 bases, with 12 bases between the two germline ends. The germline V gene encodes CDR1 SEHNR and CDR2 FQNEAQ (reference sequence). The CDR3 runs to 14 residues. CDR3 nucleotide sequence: TGTGCCAGCAGCCGGGTCGAGCGACAAGAGACCCAGTACTTC. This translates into CASSRVERQETQYF.

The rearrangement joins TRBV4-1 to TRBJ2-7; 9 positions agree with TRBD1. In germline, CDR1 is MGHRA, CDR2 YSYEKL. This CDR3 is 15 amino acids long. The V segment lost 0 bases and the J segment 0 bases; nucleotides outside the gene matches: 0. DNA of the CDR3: TGCGCCAGCAGCCAAGAGGACAGGGGCTCCTACGAGCAGTACTTC. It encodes CASSQEDRGSYEQYF.

The CDR3 DNA reads TGCGCCAGCAGCGGGAGCGGGGGGTACCAAGAGACCCAGTACTTC. Translation: CASSGSGGYQETQYF. The V call is TRBV5-1, the J call TRBJ2-5, with 9 bases lining up with TRBD2. CDR3 length equals 15 residues. Unmatched junction bases numbered 4, after V lost 4 bases and J lost 0 bases. The germline V gene has CDR1 SGHRS and CDR2 YFSETQ. The complete variable domain, with remaining parts taken from reference TRBV5-1 and TRBJ2-5, reads KAGVTQTPRYLIKTRGQQVTLSCSPISGHRSVSWYQQTPGQGLQFLFEYFSETQRNKGNFPGRFSGRQFSNSRSEMNVSTLELGDSALYLCASSGSGGYQETQYFGPGTRLLVL.

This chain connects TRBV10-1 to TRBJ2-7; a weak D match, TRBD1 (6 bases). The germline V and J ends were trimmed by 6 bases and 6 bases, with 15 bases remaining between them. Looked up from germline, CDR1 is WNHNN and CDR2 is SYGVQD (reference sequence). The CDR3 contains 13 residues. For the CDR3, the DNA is TGCGCCAGCAGCGAATGGACCAGGGGCGAGCAGTACTTC. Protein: CASSEWTRGEQYF.